This T cell receptor (beta chain) is drawn from a study of blood T cell repertoires in COVID-19. Study-wide background: T cells, B-cell-depleted T cells, or PBMCs supplied cDNA or gDNA.

Per the authors' pipeline: The assay estimated nucleated cells by amplifying reference gene primers. Data came from immunoSEQ multiplex PCR; TCRdb stores just in-frame clones and leaves some out. That table furnishes V, J and clone size, whereas the DNA furnished D and trimming. This sample carries some 40,000 clones, 80% to 90% of them seen once, and the ten largest clones take 42%. Trimming took 4 bases from V and 3 from J; bases not matched to a gene: 6. The CDR3 sequence is 16 residues long. Germline V lookup: CDR1 SEHNR, CDR2 FQNEAQ (reference sequence). Sequencing was done on a sample of peripheral blood. The sequence derives from a human donor in a cohort sampled during active or convalescent COVID-19. The donor label of this sample is uncertain. V usage is TRBV7-9 and J usage is TRBJ2-5; 12 bases line up with TRBD2. The CDR3: CASSSPLAGGKETQYF. CDR3 DNA sequence: TGTGCCAGCAGCTCCCCACTAGCGGGAGGCAAAGAGACCCAGTACTTC.